This T cell receptor beta chain was documented in a study of cytomegalovirus exposure and HLA in healthy donors. PCR used 60 Vbeta primers and 13 Jbeta primers. TCRdb's table, derived via immunoSEQ multiplex PCR, lists solely in-frame clones and lacks some. The table records 120,000 or so clones, more than 9% of them present only once. In its sample, this clone was seen a few times. Germline V gene data show CDR1 as SEHNR and CDR2 as FQNEAQ (reference sequence). The CDR3 runs 13 residues. V shed 3 bases and J shed 4 bases, with 9 bases lying between them. The chain combines TRBV7-9 with TRBJ1-1; D is possibly TRBD1 (5 bases). The source material was PBMCs. This TCR came from a woman aged 18 to 35 in good health and CMV-seropositive. In DNA form, the CDR3 reads TGTGCCAGCAGCTTGGGGGGACCCACTGAAGCTTTCTTT. Protein sequence: CASSLGGPTEAFF.